This T cell receptor beta chain was captured by sequencing in a study of OX40 agonist ivuxolimab in advanced cancers. Across the whole study: Of mixed ages from about 20 to 80 and averaging roughly 60 years, the group was about 80% male.

The CDR3 is 16 residues long. CDR1 and CDR2 from the germline V gene are SGHAT and FQNNGV. The J segment lost 5 bases and the V segment lost 4 bases, leaving 9 bases of the junction unmatched. Here immunoSEQ multiplex PCR was the method, and the copy in TCRdb shows in-frame clones only, minus some. This sample carries 13,000 or so clones, more than 75% of them seen once, and the ten largest clones take roughly a quarter. With autoimmune disease history or systemic immunosuppression, patients were excluded. The chain employs TRBV11-2 and TRBJ1-1; 11 nucleotides match TRBD1. The sequence was obtained from an adult with an advanced solid tumor such as melanoma, head and neck, liver or kidney cancer. The input for sequencing was CD4+ or CD8+ T cells sorted from blood, taken in a trial of the OX40 agonist ivuxolimab. The CDR3 DNA reads TGTGCCAGCAGCTCCCGGGACAGGGGGTTAATGACTGAAGCTTTCTTT. It codes for CASSSRDRGLMTEAFF.